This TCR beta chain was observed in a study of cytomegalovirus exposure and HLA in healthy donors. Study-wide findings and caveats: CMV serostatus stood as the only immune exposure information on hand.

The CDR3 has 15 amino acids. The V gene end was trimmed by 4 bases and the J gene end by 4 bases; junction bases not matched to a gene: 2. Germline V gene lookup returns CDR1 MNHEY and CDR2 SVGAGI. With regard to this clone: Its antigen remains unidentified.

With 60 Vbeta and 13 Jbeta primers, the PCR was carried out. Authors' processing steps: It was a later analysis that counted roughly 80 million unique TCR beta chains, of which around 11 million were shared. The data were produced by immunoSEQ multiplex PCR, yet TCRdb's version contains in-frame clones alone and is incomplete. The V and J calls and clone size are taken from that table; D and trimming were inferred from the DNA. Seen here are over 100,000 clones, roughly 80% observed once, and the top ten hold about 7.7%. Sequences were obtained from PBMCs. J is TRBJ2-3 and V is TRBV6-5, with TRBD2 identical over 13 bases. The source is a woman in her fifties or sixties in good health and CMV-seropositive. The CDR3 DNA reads TGTGCCAGCAGTTTGGGACTAGCGGGACCAGATACGCAGTATTTT. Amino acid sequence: CASSLGLAGPDTQYF.